Detailed here is one TCR beta chain. A single count supports this clone. Its target antigen remains unknown. Base-call qualities are not available, and no considerably larger clone is one nucleotide away. TCRbeta CDR3 regions were amplified from genomic DNA by means of the immunoSEQ Assay, a bias-controlled multiplex PCR. The authors processed their data as follows. Nucleated cell counts per sample were estimated from amplification of reference gene primers within the assay. To quantify the absolute abundance of each unique TCRbeta CDR3 rearrangement, sequence reads were collapsed and filtered. For each sample, productive Simpson clonality was calculated by taking the square root of Simpson's diversity index across productive rearrangements. TCRdb stores this immuneACCESS table with in-frame sequences only. Part of the clones is absent; in the studies checked, under half of the shortfall reflects unresolved V genes, and no reason is known for the rest. V, J and clone size are those of that table, while D and trimming were read from the DNA. The sample table contains more than 85,000 clones; only one count was recorded for 75% to 90% of them. The ten largest clonotypes hold more than 3% of the sample.

These data are taken from a study of blood T cell repertoires in COVID-19 (dated by TCRdb to 2018 to 2021). Regarding the complete study: The collaborator samples originated in the United States, Italy and Spain and spanned the acute and convalescent phases of COVID-19. The repertoires were made available in a free public database intended to serve as a resource for research on the immune response to SARS-CoV-2. The dataset comprised deeply sampled blood TCRbeta repertoires from subjects exposed to, actively infected with, or recovered from COVID-19. The samples were drawn from two sources: the first 160 participants of the ongoing ImmuneRACE study, and 950 to 1,500 subjects contributed by 6 global collaborators. Nearly every sample came with metadata listing a de-identified subject ID, COVID-19 status, age in years and sex. HLA class I and class II types, where available, came from metadata supplied by the sample provider rather than from assay-based typing. The material from the prospective study consisted of cDNA or gDNA derived from T cells, B-cell-depleted T cells, or PBMCs. The paper's findings and limits, for the study overall: The amount of clinical and demographic metadata varied by source and participant and was provided uncurated.

Whole blood was collected in K2EDTA tubes by collaborating institutions according to the institutions' own protocols. For TCRbeta analysis, collaborators shipped samples in one of three forms: frozen whole blood, isolated PBMCs, or DNA extracted from either of those sample types. The sequenced sample was peripheral blood. The sequence was obtained from an older woman with acute or convalescent COVID-19.

The sequenced DNA: TGTGCCAGCAGTTGGGGCAGTGAAGCTTTCTTT. This sequence encodes CASSWGSEAFF. The sequence joins TRBV12-3 or TRBV12-4 to TRBJ1-1, with TRBD1 tentatively as D gene (5 bases match). V is cut by 4 bases and J by 7 bases, and the space between the germline ends is 7 bases. The CDR3, from cysteine to phenylalanine, totals 11 residues. This entry keeps only the CDR3 DNA: 33 bases, framed from base 1.